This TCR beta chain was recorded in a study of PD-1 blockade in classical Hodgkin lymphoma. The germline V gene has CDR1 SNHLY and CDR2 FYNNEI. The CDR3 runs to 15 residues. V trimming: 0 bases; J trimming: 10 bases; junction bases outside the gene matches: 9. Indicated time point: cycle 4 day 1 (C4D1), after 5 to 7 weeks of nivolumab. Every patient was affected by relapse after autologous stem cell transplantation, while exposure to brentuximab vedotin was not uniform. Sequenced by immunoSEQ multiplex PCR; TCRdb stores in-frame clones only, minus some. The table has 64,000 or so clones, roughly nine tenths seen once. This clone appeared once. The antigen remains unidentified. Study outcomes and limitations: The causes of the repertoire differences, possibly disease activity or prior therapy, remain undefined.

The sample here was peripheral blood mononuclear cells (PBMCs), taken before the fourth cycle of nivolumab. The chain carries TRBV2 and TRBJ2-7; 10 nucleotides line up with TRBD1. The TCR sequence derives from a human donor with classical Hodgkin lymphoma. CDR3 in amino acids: CASSEASGQGSHQYF. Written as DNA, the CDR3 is TGTGCCAGCAGTGAAGCGTCGGGACAGGGGAGTCATCAGTACTTC.